The clone carrying this T cell receptor beta chain was detected only a few times. Study processing details: Using reference gene primer amplification, nucleated cell counts were estimated. Libraries were prepared by immunoSEQ multiplex PCR; TCRdb keeps only in-frame clonotypes and omits some of them. That table furnishes V, J and clone size, whereas the DNA furnished D and trimming. This sample yields 120,000 to 150,000 clones, of which 80% are seen a single time; about an eighth belongs to the top ten. The V end was cut by 6 bases, the J end by 4 bases, with 13 bases between. CDR3 size: 13 residues. The data originate from a study of blood T cell repertoires in COVID-19. About the research overall: Donors in the United States, Italy and Spain gave samples during acute or convalescent COVID-19. T cells, B-cell-depleted T cells, or PBMCs supplied cDNA or gDNA.

This TCR was sampled from a man in his 60s with active or convalescent COVID-19. Sequencing was carried out using peripheral blood. The chain has TRBV12-3 or TRBV12-4 and TRBJ2-7, with D uncertain. CDR3 sequence reads: CASSSGIGYEQYF. CDR3 coding DNA: TGTGCCAGCAGCTCAGGTATTGGATACGAGCAGTACTTC.